The 31 T cell receptor beta chains given below trace back to one sample, sequenced in a study of shared clonotypes between healthy human individuals. Repertoires were generated with immunoSEQ multiplex PCR, while TCRdb's copy carries only in-frame clones and drops some. The sample consists of approximately 980,000 clones, about 80% of them appearing once. The source material was memory CD4+ T cells sorted from blood. Specified subset: CD45RA-negative fraction. These receptors all stem from a young man in good health.

This sequence joins TRBV6-5 and TRBJ2-5; 7 nucleotides align to TRBD1. The junction had 3 bases not matched to a gene; V was cut back by 6 bases and J by 2 bases. The CDR3 totals 13 residues. Per the germline V gene, CDR1 is MNHEY and CDR2 is SVGAGI. DNA of the CDR3: TGTGCCAGCAGCGGACAGGCACAAGAGACCCAGTACTTC. Amino acid sequence: CASSGQAQETQYF.

DNA for the CDR3: TGTGCCAGCAGCTTAAAAGGAGTCACTGGTAATGAAAAACTGTTTTTT. This sequence encodes CASSLKGVTGNEKLFF. The J gene is TRBJ1-4, the V gene TRBV11-1; the D is unclear. The CDR3 consists of 16 residues. The V end was cut by 2 bases, the J end by 4 bases, with 14 bases between. Germline loops: CDR1 SGHAT, CDR2 FQDESV (reference sequence).

The rearrangement joins TRBV27 to TRBJ2-2; D not certain. CDR1 is MNHEY and CDR2 is SMNVEV in the germline V gene (reference sequence). The CDR3 is 14 residues long. The V end lost 2 bases, the J end lost 4 bases, and 8 bases lay between the germline ends. CDR3 sequence reads: CASSLRRSTGELFF. The CDR3 nucleotides read TGTGCCAGCAGTTTACGACGGTCCACCGGGGAGCTGTTTTTT.

This clone has just a few counts. The genes are TRBV15 and TRBJ2-7; no reliable D call. V was shortened by 5 bases and J by 2 bases, with 16 bases between the two germline ends. Germline V gene data show CDR1 as LNHNV and CDR2 as YYDKDF (reference sequence). This CDR3 is 15 amino acids long. The CDR3 is CATSGPGAATYEQYF. In DNA, the CDR3 is TGTGCCACCAGCGGGCCGGGCGCCGCCACCTACGAGCAGTACTTC.

The chain couples TRBV5-1 to TRBJ1-4; D possibly corresponds to TRBD1 (6 bases). V dropped 0 bases and J dropped 2 bases, with 11 bases sitting between them. The CDR3 contains 16 residues. CDR1 is SGHRS and CDR2 is YFSETQ in the germline V gene. CDR3 sequence: CASSLDRVGTNEKLFF. The CDR3 nucleotides read TGCGCCAGCAGCTTGGACAGGGTGGGGACTAATGAAAAACTGTTTTTT.

The chain uses TRBV4-1 and TRBJ2-1; the match to TRBD2 covers 11 bases. V was clipped by 1 base and J by 1 base; unmatched bases: 6. The CDR3 sequence is 18 residues long. Germline assignment: CDR1 MGHRA and CDR2 YSYEKL. CDR3 amino acids: CASSQGVAGGRSYNEQFF. The CDR3 DNA follows: TGCGCCAGCAGCCAAGGGGTAGCGGGGGGGCGATCCTACAATGAGCAGTTCTTC.

Comment on this clone: A much bigger clone sits one base away, suggesting this may be a read error. The identical CDR3 is also encoded by other nucleotide sequences in the sample. V and J are TRBV2 and TRBJ1-2; 7 nucleotides align to TRBD1. CDR1 and CDR2 (germline): SNHLY, FYNNEI. The CDR3 extends over 14 amino acids. V lost 1 base, J lost 5 bases, and 4 bases stayed unmatched. The CDR3 DNA reads TGTGCCAGCAGTGAAGACAGGGGAAGGTATGGCTACACCTTC. Its protein is CASSEDRGRYGYTF.

Comment on this clone: The junction departs from the called germline gene at one end, perhaps through a read error. The genes are TRBV15 and TRBJ1-2, with D possibly being TRBD1 (5 bases). The CDR3 sequence is 11 residues long. CDR1 is LNHNV, CDR2 YYDKDF, per germline (reference sequence). In nucleotides, the CDR3 is TGTGCCACCAGCAGAGATCGCAGGGTGGCCTTC. This gives the protein CATSRDRRVAF.

The CDR3 region is CATSSDRGSYGYTF. CDR3 DNA sequence: TGTGCCACCAGCAGTGACAGGGGCAGCTATGGCTACACCTTC. The V gene is TRBV15, the J gene TRBJ1-2; 8 bases line up with TRBD1. Germline trimming cut 3 bases from V and 4 bases from J; bases unmatched to any gene: 4. The CDR3 runs to 14 residues. Germline V gene lookup returns CDR1 LNHNV and CDR2 YYDKDF (reference sequence).

This clone occurred once. The genes are TRBV4-1 and TRBJ1-6, with D maybe TRBD1 (5 bases). CDR3 length: 15 amino acids. Germline CDR1 and CDR2: MGHRA and YSYEKL. V was trimmed by 1 base and J by 10 bases, leaving 14 bases between them. DNA for the CDR3: TGCGCCAGCAGCCAAGTGAACAGGAGGGAATCACCCCTCCACTTT. It is translated as CASSQVNRRESPLHF.

In its sample, this clone was seen a few times. The chain has TRBV18 and TRBJ2-2; D is unresolved. Trimming left V 5 bases short and J 1 base short, with 8 bases between. This CDR3 is 14 amino acids long. Germline V gives CDR1 KGHSH, CDR2 LQKENI. The chain's CDR3 is CASSAQKNTGELFF. The CDR3, as DNA: TGTGCCAGCTCAGCGCAGAAGAACACCGGGGAGCTGTTTTTT.

The V call is TRBV7-9, the J call TRBJ2-6; tentatively, D is TRBD1 or TRBD2 (5 bases each). CDR3 length equals 17 residues. Germline lookup yields CDR1 SEHNR and CDR2 FQNEAQ (reference sequence). V lost 5 bases, J lost 1 base, and 15 bases lay in between. The CDR3 DNA reads as TGTGCCAGCAGCACGTCCGGGACCGCGTCTGGGGCCAACGTCCTGACTTTC. Its protein product is CASSTSGTASGANVLTF.

The chain couples TRBV2 to TRBJ1-4; unclear D gene. The germline V and J ends were trimmed by 9 bases and 7 bases, with 18 bases remaining between them. The CDR3 has 14 residues. Per germline, CDR1 SNHLY and CDR2 FYNNEI. DNA for the CDR3: TGTGCCAGTCGTGAGAGGGAGGTTAGTGAAAAACTGTTTTTT. This codes for CASREREVSEKLFF.

There are a few counts of this clone. The rearrangement uses TRBV7-2 and TRBJ1-6; the D is unclear. Germline V CDR1 and CDR2: SGHTA, FQGNSA. V dropped 8 bases and J dropped 0 bases, with 5 bases sitting between them. CDR3 length equals 13 residues. The CDR3 is CASGNSYNSPLHF. In DNA form, the CDR3 reads TGTGCCAGCGGGAACTCCTATAATTCACCCCTCCACTTT.

In its sample, this clone was seen a few times. Other nucleotide sequences in the sample specify the same CDR3. The V and J genes are TRBV7-2 and TRBJ2-7; 8 nucleotides agree with TRBD2. The trim removed 5 bases at V and 2 bases at J, leaving 8 bases unmatched. Germline CDR1 is SGHTA and CDR2 is FQGNSA. CDR3 length: 15 amino acids. For the CDR3, the DNA is TGTGCCAGCAGCCCAGGAGCGGGAGCAACCTACGAGCAGTACTTC. This encodes CASSPGAGATYEQYF.

This clone has just one count. DNA of the CDR3: TGTGCCAGCAGCTTAGGGGACAGGGTCTTTGGGGTAGGACGGAACACCATATATTTT. The encoded protein is CASSLGDRVFGVGRNTIYF. The chain joins TRBV7-9 to TRBJ1-3, with TRBD1 matching over 9 bases. V shed 1 base, J shed 7 bases, and the junction held 17 bases outside the gene matches. The CDR3 sequence is 19 residues long. Per the germline V gene, CDR1 is SEHNR and CDR2 is FQNEAQ (reference sequence).

Only one count was recorded for this clone. The chain links TRBV19 to TRBJ1-2, with 9 nucleotides matching TRBD1. The germline V gene encodes CDR1 LNHDA and CDR2 SQIVND (reference sequence). The V segment lost 3 bases and the J segment 7 bases; nucleotides outside the gene matches: 3. The CDR3 runs to 13 residues. The CDR3 here is CASSITGGTGYTF. The CDR3, as DNA: TGTGCCAGTAGTATTACAGGGGGCACTGGCTACACCTTC.

The table lists this clone with a count of one. The chain is built from TRBV10-1 and TRBJ1-5; weak D call: TRBD1 (5 bases). The V end was cut by 4 bases, the J end by 9 bases, with 10 bases between. Germline CDR1 WNHNN, CDR2 SYGVQD (reference sequence). The CDR3 is 12 residues long. The CDR3 DNA reads TGCGCCAGCAGTGCACTCGGGGGGCCCCAGCATTTT. Protein: CASSALGGPQHF.

The V call is TRBV5-4, the J call TRBJ2-5; tentatively, D is TRBD1 or TRBD2 (5 bases each). The CDR3 covers 14 residues. In germline, CDR1 is SGHNT, CDR2 YYREEE (reference sequence). V was clipped by 4 bases and J by 0 bases, with 10 bases between them. CDR3 protein: CASSTGTYQETQYF. DNA for the CDR3: TGTGCCAGCAGCACCGGGACCTACCAAGAGACCCAGTACTTC.

This chain uses TRBV6-5 with TRBJ2-7, with TRBD1 matching over 8 bases. This CDR3 spans 14 amino acids. After removal of 6 bases from V and 8 bases from J, the junction contained 12 bases not matched to a gene. Germline V CDR1 and CDR2: MNHEY, SVGAGI. CDR3 in DNA: TGTGCCAGCAGGCCGGGACAGGCCACTTCCCAGCAGTACTTC. It yields the protein CASRPGQATSQQYF.

A note on this clone: The junction shows a germline mismatch at one end, possibly a read error. This rearrangement joins TRBV2 to TRBJ2-7; 8 bases map to TRBD1. Germline V gene lookup returns CDR1 SNHLY and CDR2 FYNNEI. The CDR3 runs to 14 residues. The CDR3 loop reads CASSAETGAYGQYF. The DNA for the CDR3 is TGTGCCAGCAGCGCCGAGACAGGGGCCTACGGGCAGTACTTC.

The rearrangement joins TRBV28 to TRBJ2-4; D gene unclear. Germline V CDR1 and CDR2: MDHEN, SYDVKM. V was cut by 3 bases and J by 0 bases, with 6 bases left in between. This CDR3 spans 14 amino acids. The CDR3 bases are TGTGCCAGCAGTTTCGGAACAGCCAAAAACATTCAGTACTTC. Translating it yields CASSFGTAKNIQYF. The full variable domain, in which reference TRBV28 and TRBJ2-4 provide the parts outside the CDR3, is DVKVTQSSRYLVKRTGEKVFLECVQDMDHENMFWYRQDPGLGLRLIYFSYDVKMKEKGDIPEGYSVSREKKERFSLILESASTNQTSMYLCASSFGTAKNIQYFGAGTRLSVL.

The chain couples TRBV19 to TRBJ1-1; 12 bases line up with TRBD1. After removal of 4 bases from V and 6 bases from J, the junction contained 3 bases not matched to a gene. CDR3 size: 14 residues. Germline CDR1 LNHDA, CDR2 SQIVND (reference sequence). As DNA, the CDR3 is TGTGCCAGTAGTACGGGACAGGGGGCGTCTGAAGCTTTCTTT. Protein product: CASSTGQGASEAFF.

The chain is built from TRBV5-1 and TRBJ1-1; D may be TRBD1 (6 bases). CDR3 length: 15 amino acids. The V gene lost 4 bases and the J gene lost 0 bases, with 13 bases spanning the gap. Germline V gene data show CDR1 as SGHRS and CDR2 as YFSETQ. The CDR3 nucleotides read TGCGCCAGCAGCCTCCCGACAGGCGTGAACACTGAAGCTTTCTTT. This encodes CASSLPTGVNTEAFF.

This chain links TRBV6-6 with TRBJ1-1; 8 nucleotides agree with TRBD1. Germline trimming cut 4 bases from V and 5 bases from J; bases unmatched to any gene: 6. The CDR3 contains 14 residues. The germline V gene encodes CDR1 MNHNY and CDR2 SVGAGI (reference sequence). The CDR3 DNA sequence: TGTGCCAGCAGTTTAACAGGGGGTGGGACTGAAGCTTTCTTT. Protein sequence: CASSLTGGGTEAFF.

The J gene is TRBJ2-7, the V gene TRBV11-2; 8 bases agree with TRBD2. The germline V gene has CDR1 SGHAT and CDR2 FQNNGV. The CDR3 totals 17 residues. Trimming took 5 bases from V and 1 from J; bases not matched to a gene: 13. CDR3 bases: TGTGCCAGCAGCCTAACTAGCGGCCCACTCATTTCCTACGAGCAGTACTTC. This sequence encodes CASSLTSGPLISYEQYF.

The V and J genes are TRBV4-1 and TRBJ2-7; weak D call: TRBD1 (5 bases). The V gene lost 4 bases and the J gene lost 2 bases, with 15 bases spanning the gap. The CDR3 is made up of 15 amino acids. CDR1 and CDR2 from the germline V gene are MGHRA and YSYEKL. The CDR3 loop reads CASSPQERGTYEQYF. The CDR3 DNA is TGCGCCAGCAGCCCCCAAGAAAGGGGAACCTACGAGCAGTACTTC.

The rearrangement joins TRBV5-8 to TRBJ2-1; TRBD1 might be the D (6 bases). CDR1 and CDR2 from the germline V gene are SGHTS and YDEGEE. Between the trimmed V and J ends, which lost 1 base and 0 bases, there was a span of 14 bases. The CDR3 totals 17 residues. The CDR3 nucleotides read TGTGCCAGCAGCTTGATAGGGGGAGCGAGCTCCTACAATGAGCAGTTCTTC. Protein product: CASSLIGGASSYNEQFF.

The chain joins TRBV5-1 to TRBJ2-1; 7 bases align to TRBD2. After removal of 3 bases from V and 5 bases from J, the junction contained 2 bases not matched to a gene. CDR1 and CDR2 from the germline V gene are SGHRS and YFSETQ. CDR3 length: 13 amino acids. The CDR3 spells CASSWTRNNEQFF. DNA for the CDR3: TGCGCCAGCAGCTGGACTAGGAACAATGAGCAGTTCTTC.

This clone turned up a few times. Written as DNA, the CDR3 is TGTGCCAGCAGCCAAAGGACAGGGAAGGCCTATGGCTACACCTTC. It is translated as CASSQRTGKAYGYTF. The chain uses TRBV7-9 and TRBJ1-2; 8 bases agree with TRBD1. This CDR3 has 15 residues. V gave up 5 bases and J gave up 4 bases; unmatched junction bases: 9. The germline V gene has CDR1 SEHNR and CDR2 FQNEAQ (reference sequence).

The rearrangement joins TRBV2 to TRBJ2-1; TRBD2 matches at 10 bases. This CDR3 has 15 amino acids. CDR1 SNHLY and CDR2 FYNNEI come from the germline V gene. The V segment lost 7 bases and the J segment 5 bases; nucleotides outside the gene matches: 8. This CDR3 is CASNYLAGVNNEQFF. The CDR3 nucleotides read TGTGCCAGCAATTATCTAGCGGGAGTCAACAATGAGCAGTTCTTC.